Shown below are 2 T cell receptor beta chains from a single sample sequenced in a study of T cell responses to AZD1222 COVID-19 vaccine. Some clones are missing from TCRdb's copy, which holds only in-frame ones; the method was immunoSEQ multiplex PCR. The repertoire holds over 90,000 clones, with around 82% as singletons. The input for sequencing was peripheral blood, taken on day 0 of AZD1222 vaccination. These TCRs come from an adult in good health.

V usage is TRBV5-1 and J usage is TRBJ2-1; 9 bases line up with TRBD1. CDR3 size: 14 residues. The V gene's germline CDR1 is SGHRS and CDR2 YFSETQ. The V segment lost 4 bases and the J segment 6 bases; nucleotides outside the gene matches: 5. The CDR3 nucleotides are TGCGCCAGCAGCGGGGACAGGGCGGGCAATGAGCAGTTCTTC. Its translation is CASSGDRAGNEQFF. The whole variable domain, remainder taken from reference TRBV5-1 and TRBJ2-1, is KAGVTQTPRYLIKTRGQQVTLSCSPISGHRSVSWYQQTPGQGLQFLFEYFSETQRNKGNFPGRFSGRQFSNSRSEMNVSTLELGDSALYLCASSGDRAGNEQFFGPGTRLTVL.

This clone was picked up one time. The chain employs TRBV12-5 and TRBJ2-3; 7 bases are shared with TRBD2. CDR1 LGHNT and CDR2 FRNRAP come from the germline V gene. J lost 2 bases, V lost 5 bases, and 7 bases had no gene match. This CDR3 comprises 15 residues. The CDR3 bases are TGTGCTAGTGGTCTTAAGGGACTAAACACAGATACGCAGTATTTT. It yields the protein CASGLKGLNTDTQYF.